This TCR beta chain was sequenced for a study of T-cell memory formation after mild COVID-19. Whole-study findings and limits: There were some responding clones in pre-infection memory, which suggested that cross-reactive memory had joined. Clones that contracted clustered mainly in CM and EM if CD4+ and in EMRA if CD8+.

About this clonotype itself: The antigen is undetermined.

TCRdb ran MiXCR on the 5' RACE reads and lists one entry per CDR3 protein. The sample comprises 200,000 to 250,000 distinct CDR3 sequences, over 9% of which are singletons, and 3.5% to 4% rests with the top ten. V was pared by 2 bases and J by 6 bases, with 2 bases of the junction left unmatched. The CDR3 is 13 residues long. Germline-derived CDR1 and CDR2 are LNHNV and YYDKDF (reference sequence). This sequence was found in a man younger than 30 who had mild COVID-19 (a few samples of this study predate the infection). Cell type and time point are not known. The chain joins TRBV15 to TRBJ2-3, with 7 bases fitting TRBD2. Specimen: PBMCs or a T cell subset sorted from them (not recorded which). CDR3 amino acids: CATSRLAVDTQYF. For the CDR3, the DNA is TGTGCCACCAGCAGACTAGCGGTGGATACGCAGTATTTT.